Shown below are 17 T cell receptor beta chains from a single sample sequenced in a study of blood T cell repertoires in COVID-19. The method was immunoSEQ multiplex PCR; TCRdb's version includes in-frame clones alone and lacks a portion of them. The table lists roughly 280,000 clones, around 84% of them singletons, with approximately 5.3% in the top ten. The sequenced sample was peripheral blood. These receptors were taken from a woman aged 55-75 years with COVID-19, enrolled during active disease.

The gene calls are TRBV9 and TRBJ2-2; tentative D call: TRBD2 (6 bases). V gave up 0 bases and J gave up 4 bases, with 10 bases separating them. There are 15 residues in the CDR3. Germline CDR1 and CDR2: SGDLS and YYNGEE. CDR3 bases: TGTGCCAGCAGCGTAGGGGCTAGCGTCACCGGGGAGCTGTTTTTT. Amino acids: CASSVGASVTGELFF.

The DNA for the CDR3 is TGTGCCAGCAGCTTTCAGGGGTTCGGTACGCAGTATTTT. This sequence encodes CASSFQGFGTQYF. The chain joins TRBV9 to TRBJ2-3; TRBD1 might be the D (6 bases). CDR3 size: 13 residues. The V gene lost 4 bases and the J gene lost 8 bases, with 14 bases spanning the gap. CDR1 is SGDLS, CDR2 YYNGEE, per germline.

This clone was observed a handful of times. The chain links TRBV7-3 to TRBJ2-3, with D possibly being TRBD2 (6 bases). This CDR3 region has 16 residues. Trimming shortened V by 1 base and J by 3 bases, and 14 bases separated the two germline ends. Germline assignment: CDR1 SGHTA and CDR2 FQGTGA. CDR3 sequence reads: CASSLRTWDLTDTQYF. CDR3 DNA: TGTGCCAGCAGCTTAAGGACCTGGGACTTAACAGATACGCAGTATTTT.

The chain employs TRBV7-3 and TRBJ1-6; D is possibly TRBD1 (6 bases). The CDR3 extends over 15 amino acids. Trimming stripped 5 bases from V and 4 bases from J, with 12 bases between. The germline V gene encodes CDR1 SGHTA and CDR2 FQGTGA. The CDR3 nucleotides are TGTGCCAGCAGCCTTACGGACAGTTATAATTCACCCCTCCACTTT. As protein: CASSLTDSYNSPLHF.

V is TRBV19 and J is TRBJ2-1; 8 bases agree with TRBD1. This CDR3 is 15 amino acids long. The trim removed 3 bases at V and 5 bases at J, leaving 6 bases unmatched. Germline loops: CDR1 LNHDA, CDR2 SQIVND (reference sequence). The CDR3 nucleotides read TGTGCCAGTAGTATGGGTCAGGGGGCCCACAATGAGCAGTTCTTC. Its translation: CASSMGQGAHNEQFF.

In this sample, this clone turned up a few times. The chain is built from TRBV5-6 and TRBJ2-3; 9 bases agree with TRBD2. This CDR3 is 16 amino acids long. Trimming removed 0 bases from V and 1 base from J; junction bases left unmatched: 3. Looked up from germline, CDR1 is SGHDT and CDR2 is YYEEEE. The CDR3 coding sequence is TGTGCCAGCAGCTTGGCGCTAGCGGGGCGCACAGATACGCAGTATTTT. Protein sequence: CASSLALAGRTDTQYF.

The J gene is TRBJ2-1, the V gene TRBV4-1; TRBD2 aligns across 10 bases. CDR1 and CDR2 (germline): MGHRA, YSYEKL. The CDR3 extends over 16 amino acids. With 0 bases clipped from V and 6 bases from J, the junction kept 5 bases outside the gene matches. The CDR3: CASSQERLAGANEQFF. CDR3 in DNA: TGCGCCAGCAGCCAAGAAAGGCTAGCGGGAGCCAATGAGCAGTTCTTC.

CDR3 in amino acids: CASSQETGDSGANVLTF. CDR3 in DNA: TGTGCCAGCAGCCAAGAGACAGGTGACTCTGGGGCCAACGTCCTGACTTTC. J is TRBJ2-6 and V is TRBV4-2, with D maybe TRBD1 (6 bases). The V end lost 0 bases, the J end lost 0 bases, and 9 bases lay between the germline ends. The CDR3 contains 17 residues. The V gene's germline CDR1 is LGHNA and CDR2 YNFKEQ.

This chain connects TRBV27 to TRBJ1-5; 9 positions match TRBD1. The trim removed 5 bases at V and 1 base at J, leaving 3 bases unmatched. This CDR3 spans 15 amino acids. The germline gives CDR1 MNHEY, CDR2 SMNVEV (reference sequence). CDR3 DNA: TGTGCCAGCAGTAAAGGACAGGGGAGCAATCAGCCCCAGCATTTT. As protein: CASSKGQGSNQPQHF.

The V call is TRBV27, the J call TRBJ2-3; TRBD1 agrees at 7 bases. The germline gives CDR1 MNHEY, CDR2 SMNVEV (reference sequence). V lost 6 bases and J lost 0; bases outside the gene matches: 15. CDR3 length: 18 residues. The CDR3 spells CASRLTGLGGLSTDTQYF. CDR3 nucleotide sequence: TGTGCCAGCAGATTGACAGGGCTAGGGGGCCTTAGCACAGATACGCAGTATTTT.

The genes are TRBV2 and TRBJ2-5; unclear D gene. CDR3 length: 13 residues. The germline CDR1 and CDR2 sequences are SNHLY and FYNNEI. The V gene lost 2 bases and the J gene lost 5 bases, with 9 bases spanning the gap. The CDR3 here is CASSESSRETQYF. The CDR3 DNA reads TGTGCCAGCAGTGAAAGCTCTCGGGAGACCCAGTACTTC.

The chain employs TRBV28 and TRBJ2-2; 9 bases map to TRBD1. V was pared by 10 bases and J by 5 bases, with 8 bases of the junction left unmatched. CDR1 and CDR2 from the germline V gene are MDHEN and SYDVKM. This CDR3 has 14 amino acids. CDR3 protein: CATPGQGGTGELFF. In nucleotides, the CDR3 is TGTGCCACTCCGGGACAGGGTGGTACCGGGGAGCTGTTTTTT.

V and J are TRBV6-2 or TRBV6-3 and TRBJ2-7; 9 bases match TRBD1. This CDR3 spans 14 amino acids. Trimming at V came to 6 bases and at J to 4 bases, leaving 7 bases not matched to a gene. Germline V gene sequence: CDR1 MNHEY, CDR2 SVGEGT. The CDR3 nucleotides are TGTGCCAGCAGACCTTCGGGACAGGGTTACGAGCAGTACTTC. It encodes CASRPSGQGYEQYF.

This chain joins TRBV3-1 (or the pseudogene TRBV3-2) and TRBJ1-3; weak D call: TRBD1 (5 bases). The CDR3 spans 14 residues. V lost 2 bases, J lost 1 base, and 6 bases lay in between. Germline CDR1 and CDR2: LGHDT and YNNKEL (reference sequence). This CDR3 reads CASSQQGSGNTIYF. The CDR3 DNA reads TGTGCCAGCAGCCAACAGGGTTCTGGAAACACCATATATTTT.

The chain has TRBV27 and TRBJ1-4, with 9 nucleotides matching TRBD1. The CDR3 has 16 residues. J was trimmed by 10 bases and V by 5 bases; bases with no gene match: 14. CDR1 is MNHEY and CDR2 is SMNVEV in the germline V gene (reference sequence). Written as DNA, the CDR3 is TGTGCCAGCAGTCTCCAGCTCGGGACAGGGAGTGGAAAACTGTTTTTT. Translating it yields CASSLQLGTGSGKLFF.

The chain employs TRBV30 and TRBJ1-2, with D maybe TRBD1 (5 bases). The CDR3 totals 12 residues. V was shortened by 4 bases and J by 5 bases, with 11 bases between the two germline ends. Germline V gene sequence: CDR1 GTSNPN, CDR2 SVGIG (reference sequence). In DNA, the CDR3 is TGTGCCTGGACCCAGGGAGGGTATGGCTACACCTTC. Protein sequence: CAWTQGGYGYTF.

The CDR3 nucleotides read TGTGCCAGCAGCTTTTCCGGGACAGGTTACTATGGCTACACCTTC. Translated: CASSFSGTGYYGYTF. The chain couples TRBV9 to TRBJ1-2; 8 bases line up with TRBD1. V shed 4 bases, J shed 3 bases, and the junction held 8 bases outside the gene matches. CDR1 and CDR2 (germline): SGDLS, YYNGEE. The CDR3 has 15 residues.